These 4 T cell receptor beta chains were sequenced from one sample in a study of Tregs in tolerant kidney transplant recipients. Assay used: immunoSEQ multiplex PCR; TCRdb lists only in-frame clones, some missing. The repertoire holds 200,000 to 300,000 clones, with more than 65% as singletons. Sequenced: CD4+ T cells from blood. Receptors were obtained from a human donor in good health.

This clone was seen just once. The chain is built from TRBV13 and TRBJ1-6, with D uncertain. Trimming shortened V by 4 bases and J by 9 bases, and 10 bases separated the two germline ends. The CDR3 is 13 amino acids. CDR1 is PRHDT and CDR2 is FYEKMQ in the germline V gene (reference sequence). Here the CDR3 reads CASSSTRGSPLHF. The CDR3, as DNA: TGTGCCAGCAGCTCGACCCGGGGTTCACCCCTCCACTTT. The full variable domain, its missing parts supplied by reference TRBV13 and TRBJ1-6, is AAGVIQSPRHLIKEKRETATLKCYPIPRHDTVYWYQQGPGQDPQFLISFYEKMQSDKGSIPDRFSAQQFSDYHSELNMSSLELGDSALYFCASSSTRGSPLHFGNGTRLTVT.

The chain recombines TRBV11-2 with TRBJ2-7; TRBD1 might be the D (6 bases). CDR3 length: 15 amino acids. The germline CDR1 and CDR2 sequences are SGHAT and FQNNGV. V was cut by 5 bases and J by 5 bases, with 19 bases left in between. CDR3 sequence (DNA): TGTGCCAGCAGCCAGAGCGACAGGCCACTGAACGAGCAGTACTTC. It is translated as CASSQSDRPLNEQYF.

The V gene is TRBV30, the J gene TRBJ2-1; D unclear. Trimming pared 1 base from V and 10 bases from J, leaving 11 bases between. The CDR3 is made up of 12 amino acids. Per germline, CDR1 GTSNPN and CDR2 SVGIG (reference sequence). This CDR3 reads CAWSGVALEQFF. CDR3 in DNA: TGTGCCTGGAGTGGGGTAGCACTGGAGCAGTTCTTC.

The J gene is TRBJ2-5, the V gene TRBV6-1; TRBD2 matches at 12 bases. Germline CDR1 is MNHNS and CDR2 is SASEGT. Trimming removed 6 bases from V and 4 bases from J; junction bases left unmatched: 6. This CDR3 spans 15 amino acids. The CDR3 DNA reads TGTGCCAGCAGCAAGACTAGCGGGAGACGAGAGACCCAGTACTTC. This translates into CASSKTSGRRETQYF.